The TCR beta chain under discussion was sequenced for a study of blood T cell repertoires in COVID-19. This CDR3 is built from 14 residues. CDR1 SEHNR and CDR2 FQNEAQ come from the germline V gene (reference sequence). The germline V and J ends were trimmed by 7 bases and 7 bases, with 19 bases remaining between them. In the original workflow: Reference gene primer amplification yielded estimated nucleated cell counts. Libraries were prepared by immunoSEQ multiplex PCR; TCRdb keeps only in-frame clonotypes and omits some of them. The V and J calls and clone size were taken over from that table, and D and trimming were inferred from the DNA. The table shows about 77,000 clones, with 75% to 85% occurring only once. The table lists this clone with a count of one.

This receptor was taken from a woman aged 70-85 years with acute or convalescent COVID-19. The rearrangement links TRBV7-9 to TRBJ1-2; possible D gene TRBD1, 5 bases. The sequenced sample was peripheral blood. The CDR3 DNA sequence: TGTGCCAGCACCCCTCAGCGGGGGACTGCTGGCTACACCTTC. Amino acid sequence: CASTPQRGTAGYTF.